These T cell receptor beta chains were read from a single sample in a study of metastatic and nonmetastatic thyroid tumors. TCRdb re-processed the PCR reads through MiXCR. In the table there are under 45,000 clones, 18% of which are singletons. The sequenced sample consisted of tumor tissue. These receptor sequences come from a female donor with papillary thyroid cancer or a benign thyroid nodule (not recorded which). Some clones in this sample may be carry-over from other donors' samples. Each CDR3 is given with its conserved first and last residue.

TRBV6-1	CASSTGAGANVLTF
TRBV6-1	CASSLSLGYEQYF
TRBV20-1	CSASPGGRDQPQHF
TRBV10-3	CAISERGLAGSSYNEQFF
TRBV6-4	CASIAVGGVGTAGELFF
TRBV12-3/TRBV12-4	CASSSGEGTYGYTF
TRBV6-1	CASRPYRVMSGELFF
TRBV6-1	CASKTGQATYNSPLHF
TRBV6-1	CASSLVGGAGANVLTF
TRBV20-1	CSASPGTSGINEQFF
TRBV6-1	CASSVVQGQPFF
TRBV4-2	CASSPLGNTEAFF
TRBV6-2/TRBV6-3	CAAGTGGNQPQHF
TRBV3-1	CASSQDDPGRGGYTF
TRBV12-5	CASDLEGGSSTDKQYF
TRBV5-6	CASTLRGAYNSPLHF
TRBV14	CASSPGDTQYF
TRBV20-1	CSAGPGPDTQYF
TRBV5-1	CASSFGLAAIRDTQYF
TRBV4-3	CASSRLTGGYTEAFF
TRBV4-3	CASSQDFPISSGGEQFF
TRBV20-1	CSASLSDTQYF
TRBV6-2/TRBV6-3	CASSTHLWDRETQYF
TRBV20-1	CSVPGPFNNEQFF
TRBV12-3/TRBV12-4	CASRTGQGYTYTF
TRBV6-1	CASLTGHLRNSPLHF
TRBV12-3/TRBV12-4	CASSLRGYYGYTF
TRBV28	CASRSNRGPEAFF
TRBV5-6	CASTTNKVLGWDTNTEAFF
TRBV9	CASSVAGRSGGGSQETQYF
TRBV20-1	CSAQDRGASGTGELFF
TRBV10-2	CASRAGTGSSSGNTIYF
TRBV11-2	CASSLVPNEQFF
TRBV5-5	CASSKGGTALNTEAFF
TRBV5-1	CASSPAGAVQETQYF
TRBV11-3	CASRDRSGSPLHF
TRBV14	CTSSQTAGAGYGYTF
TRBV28	CRSRASNQPQHF
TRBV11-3	CASSFAGNSEAFF
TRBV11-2	CASSLDLLRGTEAFF